The 18 T cell receptor beta chains below all came from one sample that was sequenced in a study of cytomegalovirus exposure and HLA in healthy donors. TCRdb's table, derived via immunoSEQ multiplex PCR, lists solely in-frame clones and lacks some. The table has 160,000 or so clones, about 89% seen once; the top ten hold roughly 2.5%. Sequencing was performed on PBMCs. These receptors came from a man between 18 and 35 years old in good health and CMV-seropositive.

V gene TRBV27 combines with J gene TRBJ2-2, with D uncertain. The V gene lost 1 base and the J gene lost 2 bases, with 2 bases spanning the gap. The CDR3 covers 13 residues. Germline loops: CDR1 MNHEY, CDR2 SMNVEV (reference sequence). The CDR3 here is CASSLLNTGELFF. CDR3 DNA: TGTGCCAGCAGTTTATTAAACACCGGGGAGCTGTTTTTT.

The chain links TRBV5-1 to TRBJ1-5; D not resolved. Germline assignment: CDR1 SGHRS and CDR2 YFSETQ. V gave up 4 bases and J gave up 7 bases, with 12 bases separating them. CDR3 length: 13 residues. CDR3 in amino acids: CASSLEGGQPQHF. CDR3 coding DNA: TGCGCCAGCAGCCTTGAGGGTGGACAGCCCCAGCATTTT.

The gene calls are TRBV2 and TRBJ2-3; 14 nucleotides match TRBD2. V shed 1 base, J shed 2 bases, and the junction held 8 bases outside the gene matches. Looked up from germline, CDR1 is SNHLY and CDR2 is FYNNEI. This CDR3 is 19 amino acids long. The CDR3 DNA reads TGTGCCAGCAGTGAAGGTGGACTAGCGGGGGGCATTTTCACAGATACGCAGTATTTT. Translating gives CASSEGGLAGGIFTDTQYF.

This chain joins TRBV28 and TRBJ1-2; D not certain. The CDR3 consists of 13 residues. Germline CDR1 is MDHEN and CDR2 is SYDVKM. V lost 9 bases to trimming and J lost 0 bases, with 11 bases between them. This CDR3 reads CASTVSSNYGYTF. CDR3 DNA sequence: TGTGCCAGTACAGTATCCTCTAACTATGGCTACACCTTC.

V gene TRBV30 combines with J gene TRBJ1-2, with D unresolved. Germline V gene lookup returns CDR1 GTSNPN and CDR2 SVGIG (reference sequence). The V end was cut by 5 bases, the J end by 7 bases, with 11 bases between. CDR3 length: 11 residues. CDR3 sequence: CAWGRVGGYTF. The CDR3 DNA reads TGTGCCTGGGGGAGGGTAGGTGGCTACACCTTC. The complete variable domain, with remaining parts taken from reference TRBV30 and TRBJ1-2, reads SQTIHQWPATLVQPVGSPLSLECTVEGTSNPNLYWYRQAAGRGLQLLFYSVGIGQISSEVPQNLSASRPQDRQFILSSKKLLLSDSGFYLCAWGRVGGYTFGSGTRLTVV.

V usage is TRBV11-2 and J usage is TRBJ2-7; tentative D call: TRBD1 (6 bases). Trimming stripped 3 bases from V and 4 bases from J, with 13 bases between. The germline CDR1 and CDR2 sequences are SGHAT and FQNNGV. There are 14 residues in the CDR3. For the CDR3, the DNA is TGTGCCAGCAGCTTCATAGGACAGCATTACGAGCAGTACTTC. It is translated as CASSFIGQHYEQYF. Drawing the rest from reference TRBV11-2 and TRBJ2-7, the complete variable domain is EAGVAQSPRYKIIEKRQSVAFWCNPISGHATLYWYQQILGQGPKLLIQFQNNGVVDDSQLPKDRFSAERLKGVDSTLKIQPAKLEDSAVYLCASSFIGQHYEQYFGPGTRLTVT.

The chain combines TRBV29-1 with TRBJ2-4, with TRBD1 as a possible D gene (5 bases). The germline V gene has CDR1 SQVTM and CDR2 ANQGSEA. The CDR3 extends over 15 amino acids. V dropped 6 bases and J dropped 0 bases, with 15 bases sitting between them. Written as DNA, the CDR3 is TGCAGCGTCCCGGACATGGACGGAGCCAAAAACATTCAGTACTTC. Its translation: CSVPDMDGAKNIQYF.

The genes are TRBV29-1 and TRBJ1-2; 7 nucleotides line up with TRBD1. Germline V gene sequence: CDR1 SQVTM, CDR2 ANQGSEA. This CDR3 spans 13 amino acids. V lost 6 bases to trimming and J lost 5 bases; unmatched junction nucleotides: 9. The CDR3 sequence: CSVATGVVYGYTF. CDR3 coding DNA: TGCAGCGTCGCTACAGGGGTAGTGTATGGCTACACCTTC.

This sequence joins TRBV27 and TRBJ1-2; 9 bases agree with TRBD1. The CDR3 totals 16 residues. V was pared by 2 bases and J by 5 bases, with 9 bases of the junction left unmatched. CDR1 MNHEY and CDR2 SMNVEV come from the germline V gene (reference sequence). The CDR3 region has the DNA TGTGCCAGCAGTTTACTAGGGGACAGGGTGGCATATGGCTACACCTTC. Translated: CASSLLGDRVAYGYTF.

The rearrangement uses TRBV18 and TRBJ2-1; weak D call: TRBD1 (5 bases). Trimming stripped 6 bases from V and 15 bases from J, with 15 bases between. The CDR3 loop spans 11 amino acids. In germline, CDR1 is KGHSH, CDR2 LQKENI. Here the CDR3 reads CASSEGVLRFF. In DNA, the CDR3 is TGTGCCAGCTCGGAAGGGGTACTCCGGTTCTTC.

This chain joins TRBV19 and TRBJ2-1; D possibly corresponds to TRBD1 (5 bases). V gave up 0 bases and J gave up 3 bases, with 12 bases separating them. Germline assignment: CDR1 LNHDA and CDR2 SQIVND (reference sequence). The length of the CDR3 is 16 residues. Here the CDR3 DNA reads TGTGCCAGTAGTATAGATGGCCAGGGAATCTACAATGAGCAGTTCTTC. Amino acid sequence: CASSIDGQGIYNEQFF. The entire variable domain, with the rest obtained from reference TRBV19 and TRBJ2-1, is as follows: DGGITQSPKYLFRKEGQNVTLSCEQNLNHDAMYWYRQDPGQGLRLIYYSQIVNDFQKGDIAEGYSVSREKKESFPLTVTSAQKNPTAFYLCASSIDGQGIYNEQFFGPGTRLTVL.

Details on this clone: Other nucleotide sequences in the sample specify the same CDR3. The chain has TRBV27 and TRBJ2-2; D not resolved. Looked up from germline, CDR1 is MNHEY and CDR2 is SMNVEV (reference sequence). V was pared by 8 bases and J by 2 bases, with 6 bases between. This CDR3 contains 12 residues. This CDR3 reads CASSQNTGELFF. CDR3 sequence (DNA): TGTGCCAGCTCCCAAAACACCGGGGAGCTGTTTTTT.

V is TRBV4-2 and J is TRBJ2-7, with D possibly TRBD1 on 5 matching bases. V lost 0 bases, J lost 6 bases, and 9 bases lay in between. The CDR3 totals 13 residues. Germline V gene data show CDR1 as LGHNA and CDR2 as YNFKEQ. The DNA for the CDR3 is TGTGCCAGCAGCCAAGATAGGGGATCCGAGCAGTACTTC. Translation gives CASSQDRGSEQYF.

This rearrangement joins TRBV28 to TRBJ2-7; no clear D. The germline gives CDR1 MDHEN, CDR2 SYDVKM. V shed 6 bases and J shed 5 bases, with 17 bases lying between them. The CDR3 is 14 amino acids. The chain's CDR3 is CASSYSYKNDEQYF. DNA for the CDR3: TGTGCCAGCAGCTACAGTTATAAGAACGACGAGCAGTACTTC.

This chain links TRBV18 with TRBJ1-5, with D tentatively TRBD1 (5 bases). Germline loops: CDR1 KGHSH, CDR2 LQKENI. V lost 1 base and J lost 0, with 13 bases in between. The CDR3 has 17 amino acids. This chain's CDR3 is CASSPRAGPYSNQPQHF. The CDR3 DNA is TGTGCCAGCTCACCACGGGCAGGGCCATATAGCAATCAGCCCCAGCATTTT.

V usage is TRBV7-6 and J usage is TRBJ1-3, with 8 bases lining up with TRBD1. V lost 3 bases to trimming and J lost 2 bases; unmatched junction nucleotides: 3. CDR1 SGHVS and CDR2 FNYEAQ come from the germline V gene. The CDR3 sequence is 15 residues long. The CDR3 here is CASSLDRAAGNTIYF. CDR3 sequence (DNA): TGTGCCAGCAGCTTGGACAGGGCGGCTGGAAACACCATATATTTT.

V gene TRBV5-4 combines with J gene TRBJ2-1; 8 nucleotides align to TRBD2. The junction had 6 bases not matched to a gene; V was cut back by 4 bases and J by 6 bases. The CDR3 extends over 14 amino acids. Germline CDR1 is SGHNT and CDR2 is YYREEE (reference sequence). CDR3 amino acids: CASSPGTRPNEQFF. The CDR3 region has the DNA TGTGCCAGCAGCCCGGGGACTAGGCCCAATGAGCAGTTCTTC.

The chain joins TRBV6-5 to TRBJ2-1; D is unresolved. Trimming took 2 bases from V and 8 from J, leaving 4 bases between them. CDR3 length: 11 residues. Germline assignment: CDR1 MNHEY and CDR2 SVGAGI. The CDR3, as DNA: TGTGCCAGCAGTTACCCGGATGAGCAGTTCTTC. It yields the protein CASSYPDEQFF.